The clone carrying this T cell receptor (beta chain) occurred a few times. The sample originates from a study of blood T cell repertoires in COVID-19. Assay: immunoSEQ multiplex PCR; the TCRdb copy retains only in-frame clones and omits some. Of under 55,000 clones in the sample, 75% to 90% are singletons; the top ten hold over 4.5%. Sequenced: peripheral blood. This TCR derives from a human donor in a cohort sampled during active COVID-19.

CDR3 in amino acids: CASSLGVGEDGYTF. The DNA of the CDR3 is TGCGCCAGCAGCTTGGGAGTGGGGGAGGATGGCTACACCTTC. The chain combines TRBV5-1 with TRBJ1-2, with TRBD1 as a possible D gene (5 bases). The germline gives CDR1 SGHRS, CDR2 YFSETQ. Trimming stripped 0 bases from V and 6 bases from J, with 12 bases between. The CDR3 has 14 residues.